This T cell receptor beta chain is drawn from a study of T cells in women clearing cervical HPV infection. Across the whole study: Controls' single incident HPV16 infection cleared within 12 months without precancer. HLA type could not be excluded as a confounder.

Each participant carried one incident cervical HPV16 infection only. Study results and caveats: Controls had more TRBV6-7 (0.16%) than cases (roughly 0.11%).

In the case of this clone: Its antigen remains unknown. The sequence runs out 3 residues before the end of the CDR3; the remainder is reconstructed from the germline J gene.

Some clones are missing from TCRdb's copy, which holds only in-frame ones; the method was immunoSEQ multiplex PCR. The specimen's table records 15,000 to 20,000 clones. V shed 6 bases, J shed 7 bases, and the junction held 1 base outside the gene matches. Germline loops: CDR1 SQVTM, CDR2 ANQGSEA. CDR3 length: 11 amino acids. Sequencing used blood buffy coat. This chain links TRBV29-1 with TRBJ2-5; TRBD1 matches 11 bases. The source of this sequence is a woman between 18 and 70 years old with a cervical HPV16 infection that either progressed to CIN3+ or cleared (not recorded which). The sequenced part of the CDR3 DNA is TGCAGCGTGGGGACAGGGGGGACC. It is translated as CSVGTGGT. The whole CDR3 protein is CSVGTGGTQYF.